This TCR beta chain was recovered during a study of blood T cell repertoires in COVID-19. Study context: Both acute and convalescent COVID-19 samples were obtained from the United States, Italy and Spain. PBMCs, B-cell-depleted T cells, or T cells were the source of the cDNA or gDNA that made up the material.

Authors' analysis steps: It was from reference gene primer amplification that nucleated cell counts were estimated. The protocol was immunoSEQ multiplex PCR, while the TCRdb copy is restricted to in-frame clones and leaves out a portion. V and J calls and clone size are as listed in that table; D and trimming were resolved from the DNA. This sample carries over 400,000 clones, roughly nine tenths of them seen once, and the ten largest clones take less than 9.5%. Seattle's cohort entered during active infection and was followed longitudinally. The V segment lost 6 bases and the J segment 6 bases; nucleotides outside the gene matches: 10. This CDR3 is 16 amino acids long. Germline CDR1 reads SQVTM; CDR2 reads ANQGSEA.

Sequencing input: peripheral blood. The J gene is TRBJ2-3, the V gene TRBV29-1, with 15 bases identical to TRBD2. This clonotype was obtained from a woman between 50 and 59 years old with COVID-19, enrolled during active disease. In nucleotides, the CDR3 is TGCAGCGTCGGACTAGCGGGGGGGCTGGAGATGGATACGCAGTATTTT. As protein: CSVGLAGGLEMDTQYF.